This T cell receptor (beta chain) was observed in a study of cytomegalovirus exposure and HLA in healthy donors. Study-wide results and limits: Reportedly, diagnosis of cytomegalovirus status by the classifier showed high specificity and sensitivity. Analyzed later, most CMV-associated TCR beta chains appeared HLA-restricted. Segments of the TCR beta V type were, in most cases, productive about 90% or about 30% of the time in an earlier analysis.

The primer mix had 60 Vbeta and 13 Jbeta primers. Assay: immunoSEQ multiplex PCR; the TCRdb copy retains only in-frame clones and omits some. The sample has around 99,000 clones, less than 65% seen once. This clone was detected many times. Its antigen is unidentified. Sample: PBMCs. The sequence was obtained from a woman aged 25 to 39 in good health and CMV-seronegative.

Here the CDR3 DNA reads TGTGCCAGCAGTCCGGGACTAGATATTCCCGAGCAGTACTTC. This codes for CASSPGLDIPEQYF. The chain recombines TRBV27 with TRBJ2-7, with 8 bases that match TRBD2. This CDR3 contains 14 residues. The junction had 9 bases not matched to a gene; V was cut back by 5 bases and J by 6 bases. Germline V gene lookup returns CDR1 MNHEY and CDR2 SMNVEV (reference sequence).